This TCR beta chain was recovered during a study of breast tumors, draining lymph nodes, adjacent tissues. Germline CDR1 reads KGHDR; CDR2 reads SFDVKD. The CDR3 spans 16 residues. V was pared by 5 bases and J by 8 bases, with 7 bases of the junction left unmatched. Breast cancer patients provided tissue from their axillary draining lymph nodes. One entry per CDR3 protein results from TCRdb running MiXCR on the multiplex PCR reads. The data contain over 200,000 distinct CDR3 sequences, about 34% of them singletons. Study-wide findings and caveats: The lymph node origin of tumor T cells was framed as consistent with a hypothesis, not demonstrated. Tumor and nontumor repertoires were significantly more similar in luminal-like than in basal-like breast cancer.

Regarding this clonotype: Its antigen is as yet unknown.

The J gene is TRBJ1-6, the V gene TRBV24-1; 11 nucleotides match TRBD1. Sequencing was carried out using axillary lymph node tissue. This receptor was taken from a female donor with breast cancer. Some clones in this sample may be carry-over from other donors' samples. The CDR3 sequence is CATSARGQGVDSPLHF. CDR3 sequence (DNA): TGTGCCACCAGTGCTCGGGGACAGGGGGTCGATTCACCCCTCCACTTT.